This passage covers 23 T cell receptor beta chains from one sample sequenced in a study of blood T cells in healthy people across ages. A second PCR of about 7 to 11 cycles used a sample-barcoded 5' primer and a J-beta primer mix. TCRdb reanalysed the 5' RACE reads using MiXCR and keeps one entry per CDR3 protein. The table lists about 970,000 distinct CDR3 sequences, 51% of them singletons, with 20% to 25% in the top ten. The sample comprised blood. The receptors were sampled from a woman aged 60-75 years in good health.

This sequence joins TRBV20-1 and TRBJ2-1; 7 bases align to TRBD2. The CDR3 extends over 14 amino acids. Germline V gene lookup returns CDR1 DFQATT and CDR2 SNEGSKA (reference sequence). The J segment lost 4 bases and the V segment lost 3 bases, leaving 6 bases of the junction unmatched. This CDR3 is CSARAAGVYNEQFF. The CDR3, as DNA: TGCAGTGCTAGGGCGGCGGGAGTTTACAATGAGCAGTTCTTC.

This clonotype was seen only once. The gene calls are TRBV7-2 and TRBJ2-3, with TRBD1 as a possible D gene (7 bases). The V gene lost 2 bases and the J gene lost 2 bases, with 14 bases spanning the gap. Germline-derived CDR1 and CDR2 are SGHTA and FQGNSA. There are 16 residues in the CDR3. The CDR3 nucleotides are TGTGCCAGCAGCTTATCAGGGGGGTGGGCCACAGATACGCAGTATTTT. Translation: CASSLSGGWATDTQYF.

The rearrangement uses TRBV2 and TRBJ1-5; D perhaps matches TRBD1 (5 bases). The CDR3 contains 13 residues. Germline V gene lookup returns CDR1 SNHLY and CDR2 FYNNEI. Trimming took off 7 bases at V and 5 bases at J, with 12 bases between the two ends. The CDR3, as DNA: TGTGCCAGCAATGGGGACGGTTATCAGCCCCAGCATTTT. Its protein is CASNGDGYQPQHF.

This clonotype was counted only a few times. The gene calls are TRBV29-1 and TRBJ2-5; TRBD2 agrees at 13 bases. Trimming cost V 7 bases and J 4 bases; bases outside gene matches: 6. This CDR3 has 14 residues. CDR1 is SQVTM and CDR2 is ANQGSEA in the germline V gene. The CDR3 spells CSARTSGSPETQYF. The CDR3 nucleotides are TGCAGCGCCAGGACTAGCGGGAGCCCAGAGACCCAGTACTTC.

Relative to its sample, this clonotype is medium-sized. The chain employs TRBV27 and TRBJ2-7, with 8 bases lining up with TRBD2. The CDR3 is 13 amino acids. The J segment lost 7 bases and the V segment lost 5 bases, leaving 7 bases of the junction unmatched. Germline V gives CDR1 MNHEY, CDR2 SMNVEV (reference sequence). The CDR3 region is CASSPTSAGEQYF. Here the CDR3 DNA reads TGTGCCAGCAGTCCGACTAGCGCGGGGGAGCAGTACTTC.

CDR3 coding DNA: TGTGCCAGCAGCTTAGGGTTTAGCGGGGCCCCCTCCTACAATGAGCAGTTCTTC. It is translated as CASSLGFSGAPSYNEQFF. This chain joins TRBV7-2 and TRBJ2-1; 8 nucleotides align to TRBD2. V lost 1 base to trimming and J lost 0 bases; unmatched junction nucleotides: 8. Germline-derived CDR1 and CDR2 are SGHTA and FQGNSA. This CDR3 spans 18 amino acids.

In DNA form, the CDR3 reads TGTGCCAGCAGCTTACTGAGAGGGGGGTACAATGAGCAGTTCTTC. It yields the protein CASSLLRGGYNEQFF. The rearrangement links TRBV7-9 to TRBJ2-1; D might be TRBD1 or TRBD2, each matching 6 bases. CDR1 SEHNR and CDR2 FQNEAQ come from the germline V gene (reference sequence). V shed 2 bases and J shed 4 bases, with 12 bases lying between them. The CDR3 spans 15 residues.

The chain employs TRBV20-1 and TRBJ2-3; 8 bases agree with TRBD2. The ends lost 1 base at V and 2 bases at J; junction bases unmatched: 5. Germline loops: CDR1 DFQATT, CDR2 SNEGSKA (reference sequence). This CDR3 has 15 amino acids. This CDR3 reads CSARVPGGDTDTQYF. CDR3 nucleotide sequence: TGCAGTGCTAGAGTTCCGGGAGGGGACACAGATACGCAGTATTTT.

The J gene is TRBJ2-1, the V gene TRBV29-1; 8 bases fit TRBD1. Germline CDR1 SQVTM, CDR2 ANQGSEA. The junction had 8 bases not matched to a gene; V was cut back by 7 bases and J by 9 bases. The CDR3 consists of 12 residues. CDR3 nucleotides: TGCAGCGGCCGGACAGGGACCTCTGAGCAGTTCTTC. It specifies CSGRTGTSEQFF.

This clonotype was counted only a few times. J is TRBJ2-7 and V is TRBV27, with D hard to call. The germline V and J ends were trimmed by 4 bases and 3 bases, with 10 bases remaining between them. Germline-derived CDR1 and CDR2 are MNHEY and SMNVEV (reference sequence). The CDR3 totals 13 residues. CDR3 sequence reads: CASSYGLRYEQYF. The CDR3 nucleotides are TGTGCCAGCAGTTACGGGCTTCGCTACGAGCAGTACTTC.

The V and J genes are TRBV15 and TRBJ2-1; no definite D call. CDR1 and CDR2 (germline): LNHNV, YYDKDF (reference sequence). The CDR3 is 13 amino acids. V was clipped by 5 bases and J by 5 bases, with 10 bases between them. The CDR3 nucleotides read TGTGCCACCAGCGCGTCGGTAAACAATGAGCAGTTCTTC. The encoded protein is CATSASVNNEQFF.

This clonotype was detected only a few times. J is TRBJ2-5 and V is TRBV20-1, with 10 bases that match TRBD2. This CDR3 contains 15 residues. The junction had 8 bases not matched to a gene; V was cut back by 3 bases and J by 4 bases. Germline V gives CDR1 DFQATT, CDR2 SNEGSKA (reference sequence). CDR3: CSASPSGSFGETQYF. The DNA of the CDR3 is TGCAGTGCTAGTCCTAGCGGGAGTTTTGGAGAGACCCAGTACTTC.

This clonotype was picked up a small number of times. V gene TRBV20-1 combines with J gene TRBJ2-7; 9 bases are a match to TRBD2. Germline V gene data show CDR1 as DFQATT and CDR2 as SNEGSKA (reference sequence). The CDR3 contains 16 residues. V gave up 4 bases and J gave up 5 bases; unmatched junction bases: 15. DNA for the CDR3: TGCAGTGCTAAAAAGGGGAACATAGCGGGAGATCACGAGCAGTACTTC. It translates to CSAKKGNIAGDHEQYF.

The rearrangement uses TRBV7-9 and TRBJ2-1; D is ambiguous. The CDR3 has 15 amino acids. V gave up 1 base and J gave up 6 bases, with 13 bases separating them. Germline lookup yields CDR1 SEHNR and CDR2 FQNEAQ (reference sequence). The CDR3, as DNA: TGTGCCAGCAGCTTAGTTTGGGCAGGACGCAATGAGCAGTTCTTC. Translating gives CASSLVWAGRNEQFF.

The V and J genes are TRBV20-1 and TRBJ2-5, with D unresolved. The CDR3 consists of 12 residues. The V gene lost 0 bases and the J gene lost 3 bases, with 5 bases spanning the gap. The germline V gene has CDR1 DFQATT and CDR2 SNEGSKA (reference sequence). The CDR3 loop reads CSAREQKETQYF. The CDR3 DNA follows: TGCAGTGCTAGAGAGCAGAAAGAGACCCAGTACTTC.

The genes are TRBV3-1 and TRBJ1-1; weak D call: TRBD1 (5 bases). Trimming left V 5 bases short and J 5 bases short, with 15 bases between. The CDR3 loop spans 14 amino acids. CDR1 is LGHDT and CDR2 is YNNKEL in the germline V gene (reference sequence). The chain's CDR3 is CASSYTGRGTEAFF. As DNA, the CDR3 is TGTGCCAGCAGCTACACAGGTCGGGGAACTGAAGCTTTCTTT.

The chain couples TRBV27 to TRBJ2-7; 7 bases map to TRBD1. The CDR3 length is 15 residues. Germline V gene sequence: CDR1 MNHEY, CDR2 SMNVEV (reference sequence). J was trimmed by 0 bases and V by 5 bases; bases with no gene match: 7. The CDR3 loop reads CASSATTGSSYEQYF. CDR3 nucleotide sequence: TGTGCCAGCAGTGCCACGACAGGGTCCTCCTACGAGCAGTACTTC.

V is TRBV28 and J is TRBJ1-2, with unresolved D. The germline V gene has CDR1 MDHEN and CDR2 SYDVKM. The CDR3 is made up of 14 amino acids. V dropped 8 bases and J dropped 8 bases, with 21 bases sitting between them. CDR3: CASSSSHPWFGYTF. Written as DNA, the CDR3 is TGTGCCAGCTCATCCTCCCATCCCTGGTTCGGCTACACCTTC.

The V and J genes are TRBV6-5 and TRBJ2-7; perhaps TRBD2 as D (6 bases). CDR1 and CDR2 from the germline V gene are MNHEY and SVGAGI. The V end lost 5 bases, the J end lost 0 bases, and 11 bases lay between the germline ends. The CDR3 covers 14 residues. The CDR3 sequence is CASSRDSASYEQYF. CDR3 DNA sequence: TGTGCCAGCAGTAGGGACTCTGCCTCCTACGAGCAGTACTTC.

The CDR3 loop is CASTKDRTWEKLFF. The CDR3 DNA reads TGTGCCAGCACCAAGGACAGGACCTGGGAAAAACTGTTTTTT. This chain uses TRBV6-6 with TRBJ1-4; 7 bases match TRBD1. CDR3 length: 14 residues. CDR1 is MNHNY, CDR2 SVGAGI, per germline (reference sequence). The V segment lost 7 bases and the J segment 8 bases; nucleotides outside the gene matches: 10.

V gene TRBV28 combines with J gene TRBJ1-1; the D gene is possibly TRBD1 (6 bases). Germline loops: CDR1 MDHEN, CDR2 SYDVKM. V lost 6 bases, J lost 0 bases, and 11 bases lay in between. This CDR3 contains 14 residues. Here the CDR3 DNA reads TGTGCCAGCAGCTCGACAGGCTTGAACACTGAAGCTTTCTTT. Translated, it gives CASSSTGLNTEAFF.

The sample holds a few counts of this clonotype. The chain links TRBV11-2 to TRBJ2-4; 8 bases line up with TRBD1. CDR1 is SGHAT, CDR2 FQNNGV, per germline. This CDR3 is 19 amino acids long. Trimming removed 0 bases from V and 9 bases from J; junction bases left unmatched: 19. The CDR3 nucleotides read TGTGCCAGCAGCTTAGAGGGGCCAGGGGGCTTTTCCGGTGGCGGCATTCAGTACTTC. Its protein product is CASSLEGPGGFSGGGIQYF.

This clonotype has just a few counts. J is TRBJ2-3 and V is TRBV5-8; no definite D call. Trimming shortened V by 2 bases and J by 2 bases, and 18 bases separated the two germline ends. Germline values: CDR1 SGHTS, CDR2 YDEGEE. CDR3 length: 17 residues. As DNA, the CDR3 is TGTGCCAGCAGCTTTGGGTTTTCTGATCCCCCCACAGATACGCAGTATTTT. This translates into CASSFGFSDPPTDTQYF. Full variable domain (rest looked up from reference TRBV5-8 and TRBJ2-3): EAGVTQSPTHLIKTRGQQATLRCSPISGHTSVYWYQQALGLGLQFLLWYDEGEERNRGNFPPRFSGRQFPNYSSELNVNALELEDSALYLCASSFGFSDPPTDTQYFGPGTRLTVL.